This T cell receptor (beta chain) was captured by sequencing in a study of identical twins. MiXCR was run by TCRdb on the 5' RACE reads, yielding one entry per CDR3 protein. The profile shows 500,000 to 550,000 distinct CDR3 sequences, 20% to 25% of them singletons. In addition, the sample was reused for a study of yellow fever vaccine responses in identical twins.

This TCR was recovered from a woman aged 18 to 35 in good health. Specimen: CD4+ T cells sorted from blood.

CDR3 bases: TGTGCCACCAGTGATATTATTAGCGGGAGCAAATACAATGAGCAGTTCTTC. Translated: CATSDIISGSKYNEQFF. The J gene is TRBJ2-1, the V gene TRBV24-1; 9 bases are a match to TRBD2. CDR1 is KGHDR and CDR2 is SFDVKD in the germline V gene. The length of the CDR3 is 17 residues. V shed 3 bases, J shed 4 bases, and the junction held 9 bases outside the gene matches.